The 24 T cell receptor beta chains below all came from one sample that was sequenced in a study of blood T cell repertoires in COVID-19. Profiling relied on immunoSEQ multiplex PCR, and the TCRdb table lists in-frame clones only, not all of them. The sample lists around 160,000 clones, roughly 90% occurring once. Sequencing input: peripheral blood. The source of these receptors is a man in his sixties with active or convalescent COVID-19.

The chain joins TRBV18 to TRBJ2-4; 8 bases fit TRBD1. CDR1 and CDR2 from the germline V gene are KGHSH and LQKENI. The length of the CDR3 is 16 residues. V lost 0 bases and J lost 1; bases outside the gene matches: 2. The CDR3 region has the DNA TGTGCCAGCTCACCACCGACAGGGGCGGCCAAAAACATTCAGTACTTC. This gives the protein CASSPPTGAAKNIQYF.

The gene calls are TRBV6-4 and TRBJ2-2, with D perhaps matching TRBD1 (5 bases). Germline CDR1 is MRHNA and CDR2 is SNTAGT. V was cut by 8 bases and J by 7 bases, with 17 bases left in between. The CDR3 extends over 14 amino acids. The CDR3 reads CASCRVRTIGELFF. The CDR3 nucleotides read TGTGCCAGCTGCCGGGTCCGGACAATCGGGGAGCTGTTTTTT.

This clone was observed a single time. This chain uses TRBV6-5 with TRBJ2-7, with a weak D call TRBD1 (6 bases). This CDR3 contains 13 residues. Trimming shortened V by 6 bases and J by 3 bases, and 12 bases separated the two germline ends. CDR1 MNHEY and CDR2 SVGAGI come from the germline V gene. The chain's CDR3 is CASREQGIYEQYF. CDR3 in DNA: TGTGCCAGCAGGGAGCAGGGGATCTACGAGCAGTACTTC.

The rearrangement uses TRBV7-9 and TRBJ1-1; D perhaps matches TRBD1 (5 bases). This CDR3 comprises 14 residues. Looked up from germline, CDR1 is SEHNR and CDR2 is FQNEAQ (reference sequence). Trimming removed 5 bases from V and 4 bases from J, with 14 bases in between. The CDR3 DNA is TGTGCCAGCAGCCCCGGGGGGACGGGCACTGAAGCTTTCTTT. Its protein product is CASSPGGTGTEAFF. Looking up the rest from reference TRBV7-9 and TRBJ1-1 gives the full variable domain: DTGVSQNPRHKITKRGQNVTFRCDPISEHNRLYWYRQTLGQGPEFLTYFQNEAQLEKSRLLSDRFSAERPKGSFSTLEIQRTEQGDSAMYLCASSPGGTGTEAFFGQGTRLTVV.

The CDR3 spells CASSEGTLSPYEQYF. In DNA form, the CDR3 reads TGTGCCAGCAGTGAAGGCACCTTGAGTCCCTACGAGCAGTACTTC. The chain employs TRBV6-1 and TRBJ2-7; D remains unclear. Germline lookup yields CDR1 MNHNS and CDR2 SASEGT. CDR3 size: 15 residues. The V and J ends lost 1 base and 2 bases respectively, with 12 bases between them.

The chain combines TRBV27 with TRBJ1-1; the D is unclear. The CDR3 spans 14 residues. Germline CDR1 reads MNHEY; CDR2 reads SMNVEV (reference sequence). V was clipped by 5 bases and J by 1 base, with 11 bases between them. The CDR3 here is CASSPLEGNTEAFF. For the CDR3, the DNA is TGTGCCAGCAGTCCCCTCGAGGGGAACACTGAAGCTTTCTTT.

This rearrangement joins TRBV19 to TRBJ1-3; D unclear. The CDR3 extends over 17 amino acids. Trimming pared 4 bases from V and 2 bases from J, leaving 18 bases between. Germline CDR1 and CDR2: LNHDA and SQIVND (reference sequence). CDR3 bases: TGTGCCAGTAGTACGCCAGAACGGATCAGGACTGGAAACACCATATATTTT. It translates to CASSTPERIRTGNTIYF.

The V gene is TRBV18, the J gene TRBJ2-2; 13 positions match TRBD2. From germline, CDR1 is KGHSH and CDR2 LQKENI. Losses at the gene ends were 3 bases for V and 4 bases for J; bases not matched to a gene: 2. The CDR3 loop spans 16 amino acids. CDR3 DNA: TGTGCCAGCTCACCGGGACTAGCGGGATTCACCGGGGAGCTGTTTTTT. It encodes CASSPGLAGFTGELFF.

This chain links TRBV28 with TRBJ1-2; no clear D. V was trimmed by 5 bases and J by 4 bases, leaving 5 bases between them. CDR1 MDHEN and CDR2 SYDVKM come from the germline V gene. This CDR3 is 11 amino acids long. CDR3 DNA: TGTGCCAGCAGTCCATCCTATGGCTACACCTTC. The encoded protein is CASSPSYGYTF.

The chain has TRBV5-1 and TRBJ1-2, with D tentatively TRBD1 (5 bases). V shed 4 bases and J shed 1 base, with 14 bases lying between them. Germline CDR1 and CDR2: SGHRS and YFSETQ. CDR3 length: 15 residues. The CDR3 DNA reads as TGCGCCAGCAGCCGTCTAGGGGCCGATAACTATGGCTACACCTTC. It is translated as CASSRLGADNYGYTF.

The rearrangement joins TRBV9 to TRBJ2-7, with 15 bases lining up with TRBD2. CDR1 and CDR2 (germline): SGDLS, YYNGEE. CDR3 length equals 16 residues. Unmatched junction bases numbered 7, after V lost 4 bases and J lost 5 bases. The CDR3 nucleotides read TGTGCCAGCAGCTCAGGGACTAGCGGGAGGCTCGACGAGCAGTACTTC. Amino acids: CASSSGTSGRLDEQYF.

The genes are TRBV7-9 and TRBJ2-7; 7 bases are a match to TRBD1. The V gene end was trimmed by 6 bases and the J gene end by 2 bases; junction bases not matched to a gene: 16. The length of the CDR3 is 17 residues. Germline CDR1 and CDR2: SEHNR and FQNEAQ (reference sequence). CDR3 sequence (DNA): TGTGCCAGCAGTTCCAAATATCTGACAGGGAATACCTACGAGCAGTACTTC. It codes for CASSSKYLTGNTYEQYF.

The chain has TRBV11-2 and TRBJ2-7; TRBD1 is a possible D gene (6 bases). V lost 5 bases to trimming and J lost 4 bases, with 18 bases between them. The germline gives CDR1 SGHAT, CDR2 FQNNGV. CDR3 length: 15 amino acids. CDR3 nucleotides: TGTGCCAGCAGCCCAACCAGACAGGTGGGGTACGAGCAGTACTTC. Encoded protein: CASSPTRQVGYEQYF.

The chain couples TRBV5-5 to TRBJ2-5, with 15 bases lining up with TRBD2. V trimming: 4 bases; J trimming: 5 bases; junction bases outside the gene matches: 12. Per germline, CDR1 SGHKS and CDR2 YYEKEE (reference sequence). The CDR3 is made up of 18 amino acids. This CDR3 is CASSRGTSGGFIMETQYF. The DNA for the CDR3 is TGTGCCAGCAGCCGCGGGACTAGCGGGGGGTTCATTATGGAGACCCAGTACTTC. The full variable domain, completed using reference TRBV5-5 and TRBJ2-5, is DAGVTQSPTHLIKTRGQQVTLRCSPISGHKSVSWYQQVLGQGPQFIFQYYEKEERGRGNFPDRFSARQFPNYSSELNVNALLLGDSALYLCASSRGTSGGFIMETQYFGPGTRLLVL.

The chain uses TRBV19 and TRBJ1-4; D may be TRBD1 (5 bases). The CDR3 is 16 amino acids. V gave up 5 bases and J gave up 2 bases, with 15 bases separating them. Germline V gene lookup returns CDR1 LNHDA and CDR2 SQIVND (reference sequence). The chain's CDR3 is CASSLGGGVTNEKLFF. CDR3 in DNA: TGTGCCAGTAGTCTAGGTGGGGGGGTGACTAATGAAAAACTGTTTTTT.

The CDR3 region has the DNA TGTGCCAGCAGTGGTCCTGGGGCAGATGCGCAAGAGACCCAGTACTTC. Its translation: CASSGPGADAQETQYF. The chain combines TRBV2 with TRBJ2-5; weak D call: TRBD1 (5 bases). Between the trimmed V and J ends, which lost 4 bases and 2 bases, there was a span of 17 bases. Germline CDR1 SNHLY, CDR2 FYNNEI. The CDR3 contains 16 residues.

The chain carries TRBV19 and TRBJ2-3; D ambiguous. V gave up 2 bases and J gave up 4 bases, with 16 bases separating them. CDR1 LNHDA and CDR2 SQIVND come from the germline V gene (reference sequence). CDR3 size: 16 residues. The CDR3 spells CASSISHATQPDTQYF. The CDR3 DNA sequence: TGTGCCAGTAGTATAAGCCACGCGACACAACCAGATACGCAGTATTTT.

The gene calls are TRBV29-1 and TRBJ2-1; 7 nucleotides line up with TRBD2. This CDR3 has 12 amino acids. The germline gives CDR1 SQVTM, CDR2 ANQGSEA. V was clipped by 3 bases and J by 10 bases; unmatched bases: 6. CDR3 sequence: CSVDPTSEEQFF. The CDR3 nucleotides read TGCAGCGTTGACCCAACTAGCGAAGAGCAGTTCTTC.

The chain joins TRBV7-8 to TRBJ2-3, with TRBD2 matching over 10 bases. The CDR3 length is 21 residues. Trimming at V came to 2 bases and at J to 4 bases, leaving 21 bases not matched to a gene. Germline values: CDR1 SGHVS, CDR2 FQNEAQ. The CDR3 DNA reads TGTGCCAGCAGCTTATTTCCCCCGAGCCGGGCTAGCGGGAGTCGAGCAGATACGCAGTATTTT. This gives the protein CASSLFPPSRASGSRADTQYF.

The chain uses TRBV18 and TRBJ2-7, with D tentatively TRBD2 (7 bases). V shed 1 base and J shed 2 bases, with 18 bases lying between them. There are 17 residues in the CDR3. Germline values: CDR1 KGHSH, CDR2 LQKENI. CDR3 coding DNA: TGTGCCAGCTCACCACAAGACACGGGGGGCGCAACCTACGAGCAGTACTTC. Translation: CASSPQDTGGATYEQYF.

DNA of the CDR3: TGTGCCAGCAGGGGGCACGGCGAGAATCAGCCCCAGCATTTT. This sequence encodes CASRGHGENQPQHF. This chain connects TRBV6-5 to TRBJ1-5, with a possible D match to TRBD1 (5 bases). Deletions cut 6 bases from V and 4 bases from J, with 13 bases between. CDR1 MNHEY and CDR2 SVGAGI come from the germline V gene. The CDR3 covers 14 residues.

This rearrangement joins TRBV27 to TRBJ2-3; the D gene is possibly TRBD1 (6 bases). The V gene lost 5 bases and the J gene lost 9 bases, with 15 bases spanning the gap. CDR1 and CDR2 (germline): MNHEY, SMNVEV (reference sequence). This CDR3 contains 13 residues. As DNA, the CDR3 is TGTGCCAGCAGTAAAAACCGGGACACAACGCAGTATTTT. This sequence encodes CASSKNRDTTQYF.

The chain has TRBV10-2 and TRBJ2-4; perhaps TRBD2 as D (5 bases). Germline-derived CDR1 and CDR2 are WSHSY and SAAADI. V lost 4 bases to trimming and J lost 3 bases, with 13 bases between them. CDR3 size: 15 residues. CDR3 sequence (DNA): TGCGCCAGCAGTGTGGTTGGCGGACTCAAAAACATTCAGTACTTC. Its protein product is CASSVVGGLKNIQYF.

The chain is built from TRBV5-1 and TRBJ2-7, with TRBD2 matching over 11 bases. The CDR3 consists of 14 residues. V shed 7 bases and J 2 bases; nucleotides not matched to a gene: 5. Germline V lookup: CDR1 SGHRS, CDR2 YFSETQ. CDR3 protein: CASGIAGGPYEQYF. CDR3 DNA: TGCGCCAGCGGAATAGCGGGGGGGCCCTACGAGCAGTACTTC.